The 13 T cell receptor beta chains below all came from one sample that was sequenced in a study of identical twins. TCRdb analysed the 5' RACE reads with MiXCR anew, one entry per CDR3 protein. The repertoire consists of some 900,000 distinct CDR3 sequences, with 9% to 15% occurring once and the leading ten covering under 2%. These data were also reused for a study on yellow fever vaccine responses in identical twins.

What was sequenced was PBMCs. These receptors came from a woman aged 18-30 years in good health.

This clonotype was picked up a small number of times. This chain links TRBV7-2 with TRBJ1-2, with D perhaps TRBD1 (6 bases). The CDR3 consists of 15 residues. Germline V CDR1 and CDR2: SGHTA, FQGNSA. Trimming left V 4 bases short and J 2 bases short, with 14 bases between. The CDR3 DNA reads as TGTGCCAGCAGCTGGGACACCCGGCAGAACTATGGCTACACCTTC. This sequence encodes CASSWDTRQNYGYTF.

At least ten counts were recorded for this clonotype. The chain has TRBV9 and TRBJ1-2, with 7 bases identical to TRBD1. CDR1 SGDLS and CDR2 YYNGEE come from the germline V gene. Germline trimming cut 4 bases from V and 4 bases from J; bases unmatched to any gene: 7. The CDR3 consists of 14 residues. This CDR3 reads CASSTGQAAYGYTF. The DNA of the CDR3 is TGTGCCAGCAGCACAGGACAGGCCGCCTATGGCTACACCTTC.

V usage is TRBV15 and J usage is TRBJ2-2, with 9 bases aligning to TRBD1. The CDR3 has 17 amino acids. The germline V gene has CDR1 LNHNV and CDR2 YYDKDF (reference sequence). J lost 9 bases, V lost 5 bases, and 16 bases had no gene match. The CDR3 reads CATSGRSGQGRVWELFF. DNA for the CDR3: TGTGCCACCAGCGGGCGATCGGGACAGGGTCGGGTCTGGGAGCTGTTTTTT.

The DNA of the CDR3 is TGTGCCAGCAGTGAATCGGGACACCGCAATCAGCCCCAGCATTTT. It specifies CASSESGHRNQPQHF. The rearrangement links TRBV2 to TRBJ1-5, with TRBD1 as a possible D gene (6 bases). The CDR3 is 15 amino acids. Trimming removed 2 bases from V and 2 bases from J, with 10 bases in between. Germline V lookup: CDR1 SNHLY, CDR2 FYNNEI.

V usage is TRBV28 and J usage is TRBJ2-4, with 13 bases matching TRBD2. CDR1 is MDHEN, CDR2 SYDVKM, per germline. The V segment lost 5 bases and the J segment 9 bases; nucleotides outside the gene matches: 13. The CDR3 has 17 residues. CDR3 protein: CASSLPGTSGEALIQYF. CDR3 bases: TGTGCCAGCAGTCTACCCGGGACTAGCGGGGAGGCACTCATTCAGTACTTC.

The chain couples TRBV14 to TRBJ2-1; 8 bases are shared with TRBD1. Germline V gives CDR1 SGHDN, CDR2 FVKESK. There are 17 residues in the CDR3. V lost 4 bases and J lost 0; bases outside the gene matches: 8. The DNA for the CDR3 is TGTGCCAGCAGCCTAGCCAGGGGGCTGAGCTCCTACAATGAGCAGTTCTTC. Translated, it gives CASSLARGLSSYNEQFF. The full variable domain, with the rest looked up from reference TRBV14 and TRBJ2-1, is EAGVTQFPSHSVIEKGQTVTLRCDPISGHDNLYWYRRVMGKEIKFLLHFVKESKQDESGMPNNRFLAERTGGTYSTLKVQPAELEDSGVYFCASSLARGLSSYNEQFFGPGTRLTVL.

This clonotype appeared many times. This sequence joins TRBV7-9 and TRBJ2-1; TRBD1 or TRBD2 may be the D gene (6 bases each). Trimming removed 7 bases at V and 4 bases at J, with 17 bases between. This CDR3 comprises 15 residues. Germline loops: CDR1 SEHNR, CDR2 FQNEAQ (reference sequence). DNA for the CDR3: TGTGCCAGCAAAAGGGGGAGGACTCCATACAATGAGCAGTTCTTC. This codes for CASKRGRTPYNEQFF.

The DNA for the CDR3 is TGTGCCAGCAGCCGCGGCAGGGACCACGGGACCCAGTACTTC. This encodes CASSRGRDHGTQYF. The J gene is TRBJ2-5, the V gene TRBV3-1; D is perhaps TRBD1 or TRBD2 (5 bases each). This CDR3 comprises 14 residues. Per germline, CDR1 LGHDT and CDR2 YNNKEL (reference sequence). The V end lost 4 bases, the J end lost 7 bases, and 16 bases lay between the germline ends.

The chain links TRBV20-1 to TRBJ1-2; D gene unclear. The germline V gene encodes CDR1 DFQATT and CDR2 SNEGSKA (reference sequence). The length of the CDR3 is 14 residues. Trimming took off 0 bases at V and 4 bases at J, with 12 bases between the two ends. The CDR3 DNA sequence: TGCAGTGCTAGAGAGTGGGGTGAGGGCTATGGCTACACCTTC. Translated, it gives CSAREWGEGYGYTF.

This clonotype came up many times. The chain recombines TRBV3-1 with TRBJ2-1; D remains unclear. The germline gives CDR1 LGHDT, CDR2 YNNKEL (reference sequence). Between the trimmed V and J ends, which lost 3 bases and 3 bases, there was a span of 0 bases. This CDR3 region has 11 residues. Here the CDR3 reads CASSHYNEQFF. CDR3 DNA sequence: TGTGCCAGCAGCCACTACAATGAGCAGTTCTTC.

The gene calls are TRBV12-5 and TRBJ2-6, with 7 nucleotides matching TRBD1. Per germline, CDR1 LGHNT and CDR2 FRNRAP. The CDR3 length is 20 residues. Losses at the gene ends were 3 bases for V and 0 bases for J; bases not matched to a gene: 14. The CDR3 spells CASGLSRQGRMSSGANVLTF. CDR3 nucleotide sequence: TGTGCTAGTGGTTTATCCCGACAGGGTAGAATGAGCTCTGGGGCCAACGTCCTGACTTTC.

This clonotype was counted between two and nine times. The V and J genes are TRBV19 and TRBJ1-4, with 7 bases matching TRBD1. Germline V gene data show CDR1 as LNHDA and CDR2 as SQIVND (reference sequence). CDR3 length: 16 amino acids. J was trimmed by 0 bases and V by 6 bases; bases with no gene match: 7. Written as DNA, the CDR3 is TGTGCCAGTAGCCTACAGGGGACCGCAACTAATGAAAAACTGTTTTTT. It codes for CASSLQGTATNEKLFF.

The sample holds a few counts of this clonotype. V gene TRBV28 combines with J gene TRBJ2-6, with D unresolved. V lost 6 bases and J lost 0, with 9 bases in between. This CDR3 has 15 amino acids. In germline, CDR1 is MDHEN, CDR2 SYDVKM. The CDR3 loop is CASRTFISGANVLTF. The CDR3 DNA is TGTGCCAGCAGAACCTTTATCTCTGGGGCCAACGTCCTGACTTTC.